This entry describes one TCR beta chain. Clones were sequenced by immunoSEQ multiplex PCR, and TCRdb holds only the in-frame ones, with some missing. Here the sample spans 34,000 or so clones, 65% to 85% being singletons. The CDR3 covers 13 residues. The V gene's germline CDR1 is MNHNS and CDR2 SASEGT. The germline V and J ends were trimmed by 6 bases and 5 bases, with 14 bases remaining between them. This record comes from a study of T cells in narcolepsy. Sequenced sample: memory (CD45RA-) CD4+ T cells from blood. This chain joins TRBV6-1 and TRBJ2-7; either TRBD1 or TRBD2 may fit D (6 bases each). The sequence derives from a human donor in good health. The DNA of the CDR3 is TGTGCCAGCAGGGTAGGGGGGACCCACGAGCAGTACTTC. It specifies CASRVGGTHEQYF.